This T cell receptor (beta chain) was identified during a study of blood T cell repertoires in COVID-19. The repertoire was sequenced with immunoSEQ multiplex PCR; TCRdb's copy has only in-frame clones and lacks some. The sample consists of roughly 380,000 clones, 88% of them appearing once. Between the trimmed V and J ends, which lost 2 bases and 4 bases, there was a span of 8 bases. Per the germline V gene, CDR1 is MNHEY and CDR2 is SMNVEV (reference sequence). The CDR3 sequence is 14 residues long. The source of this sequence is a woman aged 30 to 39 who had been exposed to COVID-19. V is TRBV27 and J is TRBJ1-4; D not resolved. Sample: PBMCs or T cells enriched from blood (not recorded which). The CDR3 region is CASSLRRFNEKLFF. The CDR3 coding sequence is TGTGCCAGCAGTTTACGGCGGTTTAATGAAAAACTGTTTTTT.